This paragraph covers one T cell receptor (beta chain) sequence. Its antigen is as yet unknown. These data come from a study of OX40 agonist ivuxolimab in advanced cancers. Study as a whole: All patients had ivuxolimab intravenously every 2 weeks at 0.01 to 10 mg/kg. Prior checkpoint blockade (anti-PD-1, anti-PD-L1 or anti-CTLA-4) was permitted; around 39% had it. Partial responses were achieved by three patients, one with hepatocellular carcinoma and two with cutaneous melanoma. Regarding the study as a whole: Patients with a partial response at 0.1-3.0 mg/kg had among the lowest clonal expansion.

The junction had 8 bases not matched to a gene; V was cut back by 7 bases and J by 2 bases. The CDR3 is 15 amino acids. In germline, CDR1 is MNHNS, CDR2 SASEGT. Measured with immunoSEQ multiplex PCR; TCRdb has only the in-frame clones, and not every one. The sample has thousands of clones, around 70% seen once. The receptor was isolated from an adult with an advanced solid tumor such as melanoma, head and neck, liver or kidney cancer. Material: CD4+ or CD8+ T cells sorted from blood, obtained in a trial of the OX40 agonist ivuxolimab. This chain uses TRBV6-1 with TRBJ1-5; 7 bases match TRBD1. CDR3 sequence (DNA): TGTGCCAGCATGTTACAGGGGTCGGGCAATCAGCCCCAGCATTTT. This codes for CASMLQGSGNQPQHF.